This T cell receptor beta chain was captured by sequencing in a study of CD8+ T cells in alopecia areata. Study in general: C3H/HeJ donors with spontaneous alopecia, about 6-12 months old, supplied skin grafts to roughly 6-10-week-old female C3H/HeJ mice. Study-wide results and limits: Sequencing of scalp tissue also captures the resident alphabeta T cells of normal skin. The study found TCR sharing across patients less clear than in mice, possibly for HLA reasons.

This clone was detected ten times or more. What it binds is unknown. Gene names follow the mouse nomenclature. The read halts 4 residues ahead of the CDR3 end, with the missing end drawn from the germline J gene. Scientists pooled cutaneous lymph node cells and sorted them on CD4, CD8alpha, NKG2D, NKG2ACE and other markers. TCR sequencing used cDNA made by reverse transcription of extracted RNA. Method: immunoSEQ multiplex PCR; TCRdb's copy keeps in-frame clones and lacks some. The profile covers about 8,700 clones, none occurring a single time. The V gene's germline CDR1 is NSQYPW and CDR2 LRSPGD (reference sequence). After removal of 2 bases from V and 1 base from J, the junction contained 3 bases not matched to a gene. The CDR3 runs to 15 residues.

The sequencing sample was made of CD8+ T cells sorted from a lymph node. This TCR was recovered from a C3H/HeJ mouse with alopecia areata. Strain haplotype (MHC): H2-k. The chain uses TRBV1 and TRBJ1-1, with 8 bases lining up with TRBD1. CDR3 in amino acids: CTCSAQGAGNTEVFF. The sequenced part of the CDR3 DNA is TGCACCTGCAGTGCACAGGGGGCGGGGAACACA.